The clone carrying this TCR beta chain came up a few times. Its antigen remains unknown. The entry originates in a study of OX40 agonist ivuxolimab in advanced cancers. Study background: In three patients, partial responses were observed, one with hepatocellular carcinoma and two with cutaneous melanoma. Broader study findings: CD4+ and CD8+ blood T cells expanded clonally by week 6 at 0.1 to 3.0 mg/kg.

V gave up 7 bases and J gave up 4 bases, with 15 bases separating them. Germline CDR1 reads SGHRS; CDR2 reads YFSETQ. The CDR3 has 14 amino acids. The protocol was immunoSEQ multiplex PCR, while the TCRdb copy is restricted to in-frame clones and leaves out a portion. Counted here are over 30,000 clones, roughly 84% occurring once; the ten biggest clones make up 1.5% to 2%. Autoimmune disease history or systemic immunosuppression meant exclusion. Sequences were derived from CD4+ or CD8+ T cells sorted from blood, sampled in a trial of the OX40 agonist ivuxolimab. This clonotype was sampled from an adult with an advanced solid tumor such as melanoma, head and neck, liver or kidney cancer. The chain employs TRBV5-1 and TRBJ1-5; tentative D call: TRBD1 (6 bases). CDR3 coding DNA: TGCGCCAGCTCATCAGGGGCGCCGAATCAGCCCCAGCATTTT. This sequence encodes CASSSGAPNQPQHF.